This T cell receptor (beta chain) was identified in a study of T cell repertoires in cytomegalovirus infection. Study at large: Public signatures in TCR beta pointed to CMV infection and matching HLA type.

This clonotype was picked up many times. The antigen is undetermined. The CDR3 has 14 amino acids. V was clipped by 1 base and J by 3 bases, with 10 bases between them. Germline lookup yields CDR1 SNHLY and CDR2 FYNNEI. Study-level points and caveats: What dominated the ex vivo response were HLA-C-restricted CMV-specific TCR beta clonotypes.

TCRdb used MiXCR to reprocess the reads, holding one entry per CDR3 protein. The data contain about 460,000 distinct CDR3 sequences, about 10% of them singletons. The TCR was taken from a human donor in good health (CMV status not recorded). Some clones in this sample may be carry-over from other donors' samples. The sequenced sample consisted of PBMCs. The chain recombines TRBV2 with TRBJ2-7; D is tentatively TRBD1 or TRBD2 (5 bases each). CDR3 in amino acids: CASSEEGGGYEQYF. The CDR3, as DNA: TGTGCCAGCAGTGAAGAAGGTGGGGGCTACGAGCAGTACTTC.